This TCR beta chain was recorded in a study of Graves' ophthalmopathy and Graves' hyperthyroidism. The germline gives CDR1 SGHVS, CDR2 FQNEAQ. The CDR3 sequence is 18 residues long. This clonotype was detected ten times or more. What it recognizes is unknown. One end of the junction varies from germline; a read error may be responsible. Study-wide findings and caveats: It was with 65% to 71% sensitivity and 72% to 75% specificity that the model predicted ophthalmopathy progression. The authors also found most expanded thyroid clonotypes above 0.001 frequency in blood.

Physicians reached a diagnosis by relying on clinical symptoms, serum thyroxine, TRAb, thyroid ultrasound and orbital computed tomography. Using RNA transcripts, the TCR beta CDR3 regions were amplified. Second-round multiplex PCR came after first-round RT-PCR with HTBI primers. TCRdb re-called the multiplex PCR reads with MiXCR, one entry per CDR3 protein. Altogether around 170,000 distinct CDR3 sequences are present, more than 30% being singletons, with the ten largest covering about 5.8%. The genes are TRBV7-8 and TRBJ1-3, with D tentatively TRBD1 (5 bases). Sequencing input: peripheral blood. The sequence derives from a woman aged 40 to 55 with Graves' ophthalmopathy. The CDR3 region is CVSSSDRTPLLTGNTIYF. In DNA form, the CDR3 reads TGTGTCAGCAGCTCAGACAGAACCCCTCTTCTCACTGGAAACACCATATATTTT.